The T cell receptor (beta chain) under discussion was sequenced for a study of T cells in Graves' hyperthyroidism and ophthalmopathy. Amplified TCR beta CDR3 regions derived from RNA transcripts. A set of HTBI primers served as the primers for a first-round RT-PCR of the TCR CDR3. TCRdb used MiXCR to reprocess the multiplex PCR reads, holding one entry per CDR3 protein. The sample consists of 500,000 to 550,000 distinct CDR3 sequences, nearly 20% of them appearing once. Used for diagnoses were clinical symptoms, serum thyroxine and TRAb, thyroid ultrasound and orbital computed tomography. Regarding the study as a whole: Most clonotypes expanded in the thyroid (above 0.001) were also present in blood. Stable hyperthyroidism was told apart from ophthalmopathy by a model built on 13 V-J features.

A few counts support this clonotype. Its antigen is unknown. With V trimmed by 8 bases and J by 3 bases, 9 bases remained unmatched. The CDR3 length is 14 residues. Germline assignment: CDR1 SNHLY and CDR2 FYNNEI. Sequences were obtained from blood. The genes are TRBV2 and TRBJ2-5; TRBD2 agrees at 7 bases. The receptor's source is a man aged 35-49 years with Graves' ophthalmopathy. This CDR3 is CASGGTLAEETQYF. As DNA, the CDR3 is TGTGCCAGCGGGGGGACTCTAGCGGAAGAGACCCAGTACTTC.